These 20 T cell receptor beta chains originate from one sample sequenced in a study of Ad26.COV2.S vaccination and SARS-CoV-2 variants. Described treatment: roughly 18 received Ad26.COV2.S at low or high dose, single or two shots; about five received placebo; per-sample allocation not given. Samples analyzed were those drawn on day 63 after the first vaccine or placebo injection. Data came from immunoSEQ multiplex PCR; TCRdb stores just in-frame clones and leaves some out. The table records about 420,000 clones, more than 75% of them present only once. The sample here was peripheral blood, taken in a trial of Ad26.COV2.S vaccine versus placebo. The receptors come from a person between 18 and 65 years old who received the Ad26.COV2.S COVID-19 vaccine or a placebo.

The V call is TRBV4-3, the J call TRBJ1-2, with D possibly TRBD1 on 6 matching bases. This CDR3 region has 16 residues. Trimming shortened V by 0 bases and J by 6 bases, and 17 bases separated the two germline ends. Germline V lookup: CDR1 LGHNA, CDR2 YSLEER. For the CDR3, the DNA is TGCGCCAGCAGCCAAGATAGGGTGGTAGGGGGTGATGGCTACACCTTC. It is translated as CASSQDRVVGGDGYTF.

CDR3: CASSLRWGLLSSYNSPLHF. CDR3 bases: TGTGCCAGCAGTTTAAGGTGGGGGCTGCTTAGCTCCTATAATTCACCCCTCCACTTT. The V call is TRBV27, the J call TRBJ1-6, with D perhaps matching TRBD1 (6 bases). CDR1 and CDR2 from the germline V gene are MNHEY and SMNVEV (reference sequence). The CDR3 length is 19 residues. Trimming cost V 2 bases and J 0 bases, with 17 bases left between them.

The rearrangement links TRBV29-1 to TRBJ2-3; 12 bases align to TRBD2. The trim removed 0 bases at V and 7 bases at J, leaving 11 bases unmatched. The CDR3 sequence is 17 residues long. The germline CDR1 and CDR2 sequences are SQVTM and ANQGSEA. CDR3 sequence reads: CSVEDWALAGGRNTQYF. The DNA of the CDR3 is TGCAGCGTTGAAGATTGGGCACTAGCGGGGGGCCGCAATACGCAGTATTTT.

The chain couples TRBV9 to TRBJ1-2, with a tentative D call TRBD1 (5 bases). Germline-derived CDR1 and CDR2 are SGDLS and YYNGEE. The length of the CDR3 is 13 residues. Trimming took 3 bases from V and 4 from J, leaving 10 bases between them. CDR3 protein: CASSAAGRYGYTF. As DNA, the CDR3 is TGTGCCAGCAGCGCGGCGGGACGCTATGGCTACACCTTC.

Of note for this clone: Within the sample, other DNA sequences also encode this same CDR3. The chain joins TRBV9 to TRBJ2-2; unclear D gene. Germline CDR1 SGDLS, CDR2 YYNGEE. V dropped 4 bases and J dropped 1 base, with 8 bases sitting between them. The CDR3 runs to 14 residues. This CDR3 reads CASSPGGNTGELFF. The CDR3 DNA is TGTGCCAGCAGCCCGGGCGGGAACACCGGGGAGCTGTTTTTT.

The V gene is TRBV7-9, the J gene TRBJ2-1; D may match TRBD1 or TRBD2 (6 bases each). Deletions cut 0 bases from V and 3 bases from J, with 15 bases between. The CDR3 extends over 17 amino acids. In germline, CDR1 is SEHNR, CDR2 FQNEAQ (reference sequence). The CDR3 region is CASSLAAMGGIYNEQFF. The CDR3 coding sequence is TGTGCCAGCAGCTTAGCGGCGATGGGGGGCATCTACAATGAGCAGTTCTTC.

This sequence joins TRBV6-5 and TRBJ1-2; TRBD1 matches at 11 bases. The germline gives CDR1 MNHEY, CDR2 SVGAGI. The CDR3 is 15 residues long. J was trimmed by 4 bases and V by 2 bases; bases with no gene match: 3. The CDR3 loop is CASSYGQGAGYGYTF. CDR3 coding DNA: TGTGCCAGCAGTTACGGACAGGGGGCGGGCTATGGCTACACCTTC.

J is TRBJ1-1 and V is TRBV18, with D unresolved. CDR3 length: 13 amino acids. With 3 bases removed from V and 3 bases from J, the gap between germline ends came to 8 bases. Germline V gene sequence: CDR1 KGHSH, CDR2 LQKENI. CDR3 nucleotide sequence: TGTGCCAGCTCACCTGTCCAAGACACTGAAGCTTTCTTT. This gives the protein CASSPVQDTEAFF.

This rearrangement joins TRBV7-2 to TRBJ2-5; 7 nucleotides agree with TRBD2. Germline lookup yields CDR1 SGHTA and CDR2 FQGNSA. Trimming cost V 5 bases and J 5 bases; bases outside gene matches: 11. The CDR3 is 15 residues long. The CDR3 is CASSTLGGLGETQYF. CDR3 coding DNA: TGTGCCAGCAGCACCCTCGGGGGGTTGGGGGAGACCCAGTACTTC.

This clone was detected a few times. The rearrangement links TRBV4-1 to TRBJ1-5, with 7 bases lining up with TRBD1. The CDR3 is 15 amino acids. Germline-derived CDR1 and CDR2 are MGHRA and YSYEKL. With V trimmed by 0 bases and J by 6 bases, 5 bases remained unmatched. Written as DNA, the CDR3 is TGCGCCAGCAGCCAAGAAGACAGGGAGGGTCAGCCCCAGCATTTT. Its protein product is CASSQEDREGQPQHF.

This clone came up once. V is TRBV14 and J is TRBJ2-7; D gene uncertain. Germline-derived CDR1 and CDR2 are SGHDN and FVKESK. This CDR3 region has 14 residues. V was pared by 4 bases and J by 0 bases, with 10 bases between. CDR3 protein: CASSLYLGSYEQYF. In DNA, the CDR3 is TGTGCCAGCAGCCTCTATCTGGGCTCCTACGAGCAGTACTTC.

The V call is TRBV27, the J call TRBJ2-7; D might be TRBD1 (6 bases). From germline, CDR1 is MNHEY and CDR2 SMNVEV (reference sequence). V lost 6 bases to trimming and J lost 2 bases, with 20 bases between them. The CDR3 is 16 residues long. The CDR3 spells CASSPDLIRTAYEQYF. The CDR3 region has the DNA TGTGCCAGCAGCCCCGACCTGATCAGGACAGCCTACGAGCAGTACTTC.

The chain is built from TRBV4-1 and TRBJ1-2; 9 positions match TRBD1. The junction had 13 bases not matched to a gene; V was cut back by 4 bases and J by 7 bases. The CDR3 is made up of 16 amino acids. Germline CDR1 reads MGHRA; CDR2 reads YSYEKL. CDR3 bases: TGCGCCAGCAGCCCCTACAGGGACAGGGCTTTGGGTGGCTACACCTTC. Its protein is CASSPYRDRALGGYTF.

The V gene is TRBV27, the J gene TRBJ1-4; 12 nucleotides match TRBD1. The CDR3 is made up of 15 amino acids. The V gene's germline CDR1 is MNHEY and CDR2 SMNVEV (reference sequence). The V segment lost 5 bases and the J segment 8 bases; nucleotides outside the gene matches: 6. CDR3 protein: CASSTWDRGREKLFF. CDR3 in DNA: TGTGCCAGCAGTACATGGGACAGGGGGCGGGAAAAACTGTTTTTT. The complete variable domain, with remaining parts taken from reference TRBV27 and TRBJ1-4, reads EAQVTQNPRYLITVTGKKLTVTCSQNMNHEYMSWYRQDPGLGLRQIYYSMNVEVTDKGDVPEGYKVSRKEKRNFPLILESPSPNQTSLYFCASSTWDRGREKLFFGSGTQLSVL.

The genes are TRBV28 and TRBJ1-3; possibly TRBD1 for D (5 bases). The germline V gene encodes CDR1 MDHEN and CDR2 SYDVKM. The CDR3 is 15 amino acids. Trimming pared 6 bases from V and 0 bases from J, leaving 12 bases between. CDR3 region: CASSLTDNSGNTIYF. The CDR3 nucleotides are TGTGCCAGCAGCTTAACGGACAACTCTGGAAACACCATATATTTT.

In its sample, this clone was seen once. The chain has TRBV27 and TRBJ2-7; no reliable D call. Germline CDR1 is MNHEY and CDR2 is SMNVEV (reference sequence). The CDR3 totals 13 residues. Deletions cut 0 bases from V and 9 bases from J, with 12 bases between. The chain's CDR3 is CASSLSRIQGQYF. The CDR3 DNA reads as TGTGCCAGCAGTTTATCCAGGATCCAAGGGCAGTACTTC.

V gene TRBV4-3 combines with J gene TRBJ1-4, with D unresolved. Per the germline V gene, CDR1 is LGHNA and CDR2 is YSLEER. The CDR3 runs to 14 residues. The V and J ends lost 4 bases and 10 bases respectively, with 16 bases between them. CDR3 sequence: CASSPWSGSGKLFF. The CDR3 region has the DNA TGCGCCAGCAGCCCGTGGTCAGGATCGGGAAAACTGTTTTTT.

This clone was counted a single time. The chain joins TRBV5-1 to TRBJ2-5; 16 positions agree with TRBD2. The CDR3 extends over 19 amino acids. The junction had 11 bases not matched to a gene; V was cut back by 4 bases and J by 2 bases. CDR1 and CDR2 from the germline V gene are SGHRS and YFSETQ. The CDR3 here is CASSVPGTSGGAGQETQYF. The CDR3, as DNA: TGCGCCAGCAGCGTACCCGGGACTAGCGGGGGGGCAGGGCAAGAGACCCAGTACTTC.

The chain links TRBV6-2 or TRBV6-3 to TRBJ2-5; TRBD1 is a possible D gene (5 bases). CDR1 is MNHEY, CDR2 SVGEGT, per germline. CDR3 length equals 16 residues. The V end was cut by 0 bases, the J end by 4 bases, with 15 bases between. The CDR3 here is CASSYSRYRLGETQYF. The DNA for the CDR3 is TGTGCCAGCAGTTACTCGAGGTACAGGTTGGGAGAGACCCAGTACTTC.

V is TRBV7-8 and J is TRBJ2-5; 10 nucleotides align to TRBD1. The ends lost 5 bases at V and 2 bases at J; junction bases unmatched: 8. The CDR3 has 16 amino acids. Germline V gives CDR1 SGHVS, CDR2 FQNEAQ. In nucleotides, the CDR3 is TGTGCCAGCAGCGAGAGACAGGGGGCTTGGCAAGAGACCCAGTACTTC. Its translation: CASSERQGAWQETQYF.